The 22 T cell receptor beta chains given below trace back to one sample, sequenced in a study of T cell responses to AZD1222 COVID-19 vaccine. Only in-frame clones appear in the TCRdb table, and some are missing; sequencing was by immunoSEQ multiplex PCR. The table includes approximately 130,000 clones, about 92% detected once. The material was peripheral blood, obtained on day 0 of AZD1222 vaccination. Receptor source: an adult in good health.

The chain joins TRBV4-1 to TRBJ1-5, with no clear D. The ends were cut back, 6 bases at V and 1 base at J, with 10 bases in the middle. This CDR3 region has 14 residues. CDR1 is MGHRA, CDR2 YSYEKL, per germline. The DNA of the CDR3 is TGCGCCAGCAGTAACCCGCAGAGCAATCAGCCCCAGCATTTT. It translates to CASSNPQSNQPQHF.

The chain links TRBV10-3 to TRBJ2-7; D possibly corresponds to TRBD2 (5 bases). The CDR3 contains 14 residues. V lost 2 bases and J lost 0, with 8 bases in between. Germline V gene data show CDR1 as ENHRY and CDR2 as SYGVKD. The CDR3, as DNA: TGTGCCATCAGTGAGGGGCTAGCCTCCTACGAGCAGTACTTC. Amino acid sequence: CAISEGLASYEQYF.

V usage is TRBV2 and J usage is TRBJ1-2; a weak D match, TRBD1 (5 bases). The CDR3 has 15 residues. Deletions cut 1 base from V and 8 bases from J, with 17 bases between. Per germline, CDR1 SNHLY and CDR2 FYNNEI. The DNA of the CDR3 is TGTGCCAGCAGTGAAGAGGGGCTCTGGGATGAGGGCTACACCTTC. As protein: CASSEEGLWDEGYTF.

The CDR3 coding sequence is TGTGCCAGCAGCCAAGCAGGGGCACGCACAGATACGCAGTATTTT. This encodes CASSQAGARTDTQYF. This chain connects TRBV3-1 (or the pseudogene TRBV3-2) to TRBJ2-3; D is perhaps TRBD1 (6 bases). Trimming took off 1 base at V and 1 base at J, with 9 bases between the two ends. The CDR3 spans 15 residues. Germline V gene lookup returns CDR1 LGHDT and CDR2 YNNKEL (reference sequence).

The chain has TRBV27 and TRBJ1-5; D call uncertain. The ends were cut back, 10 bases at V and 6 bases at J, with 10 bases in the middle. The CDR3 extends over 11 amino acids. Per the germline V gene, CDR1 is MNHEY and CDR2 is SMNVEV (reference sequence). Written as DNA, the CDR3 is TGTGCCACAGAAACCCGTCAGCCCCAGCATTTT. It encodes CATETRQPQHF.

The V and J genes are TRBV5-1 and TRBJ1-2, with D hard to call. Trimming pared 3 bases from V and 5 bases from J, leaving 20 bases between. CDR1 and CDR2 (germline): SGHRS, YFSETQ. This CDR3 region has 16 residues. CDR3: CASSSVYNPFGYGYTF. CDR3 nucleotides: TGCGCCAGCAGCTCAGTCTATAACCCCTTTGGGTATGGCTACACCTTC.

This CDR3 reads CASSPPSGYNEQFF. CDR3 in DNA: TGTGCCAGCTCACCACCTAGCGGATACAATGAGCAGTTCTTC. The chain recombines TRBV18 with TRBJ2-1; D might be TRBD2 (6 bases). The CDR3 sequence is 14 residues long. CDR1 is KGHSH and CDR2 is LQKENI in the germline V gene. V lost 0 bases to trimming and J lost 4 bases, with 7 bases between them. Supplemented by reference TRBV18 and TRBJ2-1, the full variable domain reads NAGVMQNPRHLVRRRGQEARLRCSPMKGHSHVYWYRQLPEEGLKFMVYLQKENIIDESGMPKERFSAEFPKEGPSILRIQQVVRGDSAAYFCASSPPSGYNEQFFGPGTRLTVL.

The chain joins TRBV28 to TRBJ2-7; D not certain. This CDR3 spans 13 amino acids. Trimming stripped 6 bases from V and 3 bases from J, with 12 bases between. Germline V gene lookup returns CDR1 MDHEN and CDR2 SYDVKM. CDR3 coding DNA: TGTGCCAGCAGAAAAGAGGCGGTCTACGAGCAGTACTTC. Translation: CASRKEAVYEQYF.

In its sample, this clone was seen once. The chain has TRBV9 and TRBJ2-2; D possibly corresponds to TRBD2 (6 bases). The CDR3 length is 15 residues. The germline gives CDR1 SGDLS, CDR2 YYNGEE. V lost 4 bases and J 3 bases, leaving 13 bases between the germline ends. CDR3 loop: CASSPGVGDTGELFF. The CDR3 nucleotides are TGTGCCAGCAGCCCGGGGGTTGGGGACACCGGGGAGCTGTTTTTT.

The rearrangement joins TRBV5-1 to TRBJ1-1; TRBD1 matches 8 bases. The CDR3 has 15 residues. The trim removed 0 bases at V and 1 base at J, leaving 2 bases unmatched. Germline CDR1 and CDR2: SGHRS and YFSETQ. Here the CDR3 reads CASSLAGGRNTEAFF. The CDR3 nucleotides are TGCGCCAGCAGCTTGGCAGGGGGCAGGAACACTGAAGCTTTCTTT.

This clone showed up just a few times. The chain uses TRBV4-2 and TRBJ2-2; D is tentatively TRBD1 or TRBD2 (5 bases each). Germline assignment: CDR1 LGHNA and CDR2 YNFKEQ. Trimming shortened V by 4 bases and J by 6 bases, and 9 bases separated the two germline ends. This CDR3 is 13 amino acids long. The CDR3 is CASSPGRAGELFF. The CDR3 DNA is TGTGCCAGCAGCCCGGGACGGGCCGGGGAGCTGTTTTTT.

V is TRBV24-1 and J is TRBJ2-7; TRBD1 might be the D (5 bases). The V gene lost 7 bases and the J gene lost 9 bases, with 21 bases spanning the gap. The CDR3 runs 14 residues. The V gene's germline CDR1 is KGHDR and CDR2 SFDVKD. The CDR3 DNA sequence: TGTGCCACCAGCGCCGGCAGGGTGCCTACTGGGCAGTACTTC. Its translation is CATSAGRVPTGQYF.

In its sample, this clone was seen a few times. This sequence joins TRBV11-2 and TRBJ2-1; D is ambiguous. The length of the CDR3 is 14 residues. The germline gives CDR1 SGHAT, CDR2 FQNNGV. V gave up 0 bases and J gave up 12 bases, with 15 bases separating them. CDR3 DNA: TGTGCCAGCAGCTTAGAAGCGTCGGGTCGCGGGCAGTTCTTC. The encoded protein is CASSLEASGRGQFF.

The chain recombines TRBV29-1 with TRBJ2-5, with TRBD2 as a possible D gene (5 bases). The CDR3 totals 14 residues. Germline V lookup: CDR1 SQVTM, CDR2 ANQGSEA. Trimming removed 4 bases from V and 0 bases from J, with 12 bases in between. This chain's CDR3 is CSVASSGYQETQYF. CDR3 DNA sequence: TGCAGCGTTGCCTCCTCGGGGTACCAAGAGACCCAGTACTTC.

The rearrangement uses TRBV10-3 and TRBJ1-6; D may be TRBD1 (5 bases). Per germline, CDR1 ENHRY and CDR2 SYGVKD. The CDR3 is made up of 13 amino acids. Trimming took 6 bases from V and 10 from J, leaving 13 bases between them. CDR3 protein: CAIRENGGSPLHF. CDR3 in DNA: TGTGCCATCAGGGAAAATGGGGGATCACCCCTCCACTTT.

The CDR3 loop is CASSQGLAEQETQYF. The DNA for the CDR3 is TGCGCCAGCAGCCAGGGACTAGCGGAACAAGAGACCCAGTACTTC. V and J are TRBV4-1 and TRBJ2-5; 11 bases are a match to TRBD2. Germline trimming cut 3 bases from V and 2 bases from J; bases unmatched to any gene: 2. This CDR3 is 15 amino acids long. The germline V gene encodes CDR1 MGHRA and CDR2 YSYEKL.

This chain links TRBV7-9 with TRBJ2-1, with no clear D. The ends were cut back, 5 bases at V and 6 bases at J, with 5 bases in the middle. This CDR3 has 11 amino acids. Germline assignment: CDR1 SEHNR and CDR2 FQNEAQ (reference sequence). CDR3 sequence: CASSPGNEQFF. The CDR3 DNA is TGTGCCAGCAGCCCCGGCAATGAGCAGTTCTTC.

The CDR3 DNA is TGTGCCAGCAGTTTACTGAGCAGGGGGTGGGCCGGGGAGCTGTTTTTT. This encodes CASSLLSRGWAGELFF. The chain is built from TRBV28 and TRBJ2-2; TRBD1 matches 7 bases. This CDR3 comprises 16 residues. Trimming removed 2 bases from V and 6 bases from J; junction bases left unmatched: 9. Per germline, CDR1 MDHEN and CDR2 SYDVKM.

Notes on this clone: One junction end does not reproduce the germline sequence, and a read error may be involved. This chain connects TRBV12-3 or TRBV12-4 to TRBJ1-2; a possible D gene is TRBD1 (5 bases). This CDR3 spans 13 amino acids. CDR3 DNA sequence: TGTGCCAGCAGTTATACAGACAGTAGATGGACTCCCTTC. As protein: CASSYTDSRWTPF.

This sequence joins TRBV19 and TRBJ2-1; D unclear. V gave up 3 bases and J gave up 0 bases, with 12 bases separating them. Germline V gene lookup returns CDR1 LNHDA and CDR2 SQIVND (reference sequence). CDR3 length equals 16 residues. The CDR3: CASSIPLYRSYNEQFF. DNA for the CDR3: TGTGCCAGTAGTATCCCTCTCTACCGCTCCTACAATGAGCAGTTCTTC.

The chain uses TRBV2 and TRBJ1-6, with D possibly being TRBD1 (5 bases). CDR3 length: 15 residues. CDR1 SNHLY and CDR2 FYNNEI come from the germline V gene. Trimming shortened V by 2 bases and J by 0 bases, and 5 bases separated the two germline ends. DNA of the CDR3: TGTGCCAGCAGTGAAAGGGGCTCCTATAATTCACCCCTCCACTTT. Translating it yields CASSERGSYNSPLHF.

This CDR3 is CAARFGNNSPLHF. CDR3 nucleotides: TGTGCCGCCCGATTCGGGAATAATTCACCCCTCCACTTT. The chain links TRBV2 to TRBJ1-6; D call uncertain. The CDR3 extends over 13 amino acids. Germline CDR1 and CDR2: SNHLY and FYNNEI. The V and J ends lost 11 bases and 5 bases respectively, with 13 bases between them.